This T cell receptor beta chain was retrieved from a study of blood T cell repertoires in COVID-19. For the study at large: PBMCs, B-cell-depleted T cells, or T cells provided the cDNA or gDNA that made up the material.

The CDR3 is made up of 14 amino acids. Trimming took 0 bases from V and 8 from J, leaving 12 bases between them. From germline, CDR1 is SGHKS and CDR2 YYEKEE (reference sequence). Per the authors' pipeline: Estimated nucleated cell counts came from reference gene primer amplification. Method: immunoSEQ multiplex PCR; TCRdb's copy keeps in-frame clones and lacks some. D and trimming come from the DNA, and the V and J calls and clone size come from that table. The sample shows around 140,000 clones, approximately 89% of them seen only once. This chain links TRBV5-5 with TRBJ2-4, with D perhaps TRBD2 (5 bases). Sequenced material: peripheral blood. The clonotype was recovered from a human donor in a cohort sampled during active COVID-19. CDR3 sequence (DNA): TGTGCCAGCAGCTTGGGGACCGTCGGGGACATTCAGTACTTC. Its translation is CASSLGTVGDIQYF.